Below, 26 T cell receptor beta chains from the same sample are listed, as sequenced in a study of vaccination effects on CD4 cells after COVID-19. Here immunoSEQ multiplex PCR was the method, and the copy in TCRdb shows in-frame clones only, minus some. Among some 63,000 clones, under 80% were seen once, and the ten largest hold under 30%. The antigens for these receptors are not known. Culturing for 10 days preceded CD4+ T cell isolation. The sequences come from CD4+ T cells from PBMCs cultured without peptide, collected before COVID-19 vaccination. These TCRs come from a human donor who had a prior SARS-CoV-2 infection.

This chain uses TRBV5-4 with TRBJ1-2; D gene ambiguous. Germline CDR1 is SGHNT and CDR2 is YYREEE (reference sequence). This CDR3 has 12 residues. The V gene lost 4 bases and the J gene lost 7 bases, with 11 bases spanning the gap. CDR3 DNA: TGTGCCAGCAGCCTGGAGGTCGGTGGCTACACCTTC. This sequence encodes CASSLEVGGYTF.

V is TRBV5-5 and J is TRBJ1-2; D unresolved. The germline V and J ends were trimmed by 0 bases and 5 bases, with 8 bases remaining between them. The CDR3 runs to 13 residues. Per germline, CDR1 SGHKS and CDR2 YYEKEE (reference sequence). CDR3 sequence reads: CASSLEYSYGYTF. The CDR3 DNA reads as TGTGCCAGCAGCTTGGAGTACAGTTATGGCTACACCTTC.

V usage is TRBV21-1 and J usage is TRBJ1-4. TRBV21-1 is shown as a pseudogene. This CDR3 is 14 amino acids long. CDR3: CASILFATNEKLFF. The DNA for the CDR3 is TGTGCCAGCATCCTATTTGCAACTAATGAAAAACTGTTTTTT.

The V gene is TRBV19, the J gene TRBJ1-2; D unresolved. V was shortened by 7 bases and J by 1 base, with 7 bases between the two germline ends. The CDR3 consists of 12 residues. Germline loops: CDR1 LNHDA, CDR2 SQIVND (reference sequence). The CDR3 region is CASTEGNYGYTF. The CDR3 DNA reads TGTGCCAGTACCGAAGGTAACTATGGCTACACCTTC.

This chain connects TRBV18 to TRBJ2-5; 9 bases fit TRBD1. The germline V gene encodes CDR1 KGHSH and CDR2 LQKENI. The V segment lost 3 bases and the J segment 2 bases; nucleotides outside the gene matches: 4. CDR3 size: 15 residues. The CDR3 region is CASSPTGGGQETQYF. CDR3 in DNA: TGTGCCAGCTCACCGACAGGGGGAGGTCAAGAGACCCAGTACTTC.

The gene calls are TRBV5-4 and TRBJ2-3; D assignment may be TRBD1 or TRBD2 (6 bases each). Germline V gene sequence: CDR1 SGHNT, CDR2 YYREEE (reference sequence). V lost 3 bases and J lost 2, with 13 bases in between. The CDR3 is 15 amino acids. The CDR3 is CASSSRGGHTDTQYF. DNA of the CDR3: TGTGCCAGCAGCTCCAGGGGAGGACACACAGATACGCAGTATTTT.

In its sample, this clone was seen once. V usage is TRBV5-4 and J usage is TRBJ2-6, with D possibly called TRBD1 or TRBD2 (5 bases each). With 2 bases removed from V and 0 bases from J, the gap between germline ends came to 12 bases. Per the germline V gene, CDR1 is SGHNT and CDR2 is YYREEE (reference sequence). This CDR3 is built from 17 residues. The CDR3 DNA is TGTGCCAGCAGCTTTGGGGGACGGAGCTCTGGGGCCAACGTCCTGACTTTC. This codes for CASSFGGRSSGANVLTF.

The rearrangement uses TRBV11-3 and TRBJ2-2, with unresolved D. V was cut by 2 bases and J by 3 bases, with 10 bases left in between. The germline V gene encodes CDR1 SGHNT and CDR2 YENEEA. The CDR3 is 15 residues long. The CDR3: CASSLTWEDTGELFF. CDR3 sequence (DNA): TGTGCCAGCAGCTTAACATGGGAAGACACCGGGGAGCTGTTTTTT.

J is TRBJ1-5 and V is TRBV7-3; D ambiguous. The V and J ends lost 2 bases and 6 bases respectively, with 17 bases between them. The CDR3 contains 16 residues. Germline assignment: CDR1 SGHTA and CDR2 FQGTGA. The DNA for the CDR3 is TGTGCCAGCAGCTTAGAAAAGGGAAACGAGAGTCAGCCCCAGCATTTT. This encodes CASSLEKGNESQPQHF.

V usage is TRBV9 and J usage is TRBJ2-2, with D unclear. CDR1 is SGDLS and CDR2 is YYNGEE in the germline V gene. The V and J ends lost 0 bases and 6 bases respectively, with 6 bases between them. The CDR3 is made up of 13 amino acids. This chain's CDR3 is CASSVAVPGELFF. CDR3 nucleotides: TGTGCCAGCAGCGTAGCGGTGCCCGGGGAGCTGTTTTTT.

The chain is built from TRBV10-3 and TRBJ1-1, with D possibly being TRBD1 (5 bases). Per germline, CDR1 ENHRY and CDR2 SYGVKD. The CDR3 runs 11 residues. V was cut by 10 bases and J by 2 bases, with 8 bases left in between. Here the CDR3 reads CATTDNTEAFF. The CDR3 DNA is TGTGCCACGACAGACAACACTGAAGCTTTCTTT.

The rearrangement links TRBV19 to TRBJ2-5; 12 bases line up with TRBD2. This CDR3 has 17 amino acids. Germline V lookup: CDR1 LNHDA, CDR2 SQIVND (reference sequence). Trimming cost V 3 bases and J 2 bases; bases outside gene matches: 7. In DNA, the CDR3 is TGTGCCAGTAGTATTTCCCCGACTAGCGGGAGACAAGAGACCCAGTACTTC. Protein: CASSISPTSGRQETQYF. Full variable domain (outside the CDR3, taken from reference TRBV19 and TRBJ2-5): DGGITQSPKYLFRKEGQNVTLSCEQNLNHDAMYWYRQDPGQGLRLIYYSQIVNDFQKGDIAEGYSVSREKKESFPLTVTSAQKNPTAFYLCASSISPTSGRQETQYFGPGTRLLVL.

V is TRBV6-1 and J is TRBJ1-5; tentatively, D is TRBD1 (5 bases). V was shortened by 1 base and J by 3 bases, with 10 bases between the two germline ends. In germline, CDR1 is MNHNS, CDR2 SASEGT. The CDR3 loop spans 15 amino acids. The CDR3 region has the DNA TGTGCCAGCAGTGAAGACGGGACCTACAATCAGCCCCAGCATTTT. Its translation is CASSEDGTYNQPQHF.

The chain carries TRBV5-1 and TRBJ1-1, with TRBD1 as a possible D gene (6 bases). V was clipped by 3 bases and J by 5 bases, with 17 bases between them. CDR3 size: 15 residues. Per germline, CDR1 SGHRS and CDR2 YFSETQ. In DNA form, the CDR3 reads TGCGCCAGCAGCTCGCGGATGGGGGCGAGGACTGAAGCTTTCTTT. Translated: CASSSRMGARTEAFF.

This chain joins TRBV5-1 and TRBJ1-6; D may be TRBD1 (5 bases). The CDR3 is 15 amino acids. V was shortened by 2 bases and J by 6 bases, with 12 bases between the two germline ends. Germline V gene lookup returns CDR1 SGHRS and CDR2 YFSETQ. CDR3 in amino acids: CASSLGTGGNSPLHF. CDR3 nucleotide sequence: TGCGCCAGCAGCTTAGGGACGGGGGGTAATTCACCCCTCCACTTT.

CDR3 loop: CATSRETGSANEKLFF. The CDR3 bases are TGTGCCACCAGCAGAGAGACAGGGTCGGCTAATGAAAAACTGTTTTTT. The chain combines TRBV15 with TRBJ1-4; 7 bases line up with TRBD1. The CDR3 has 16 residues. With 0 bases clipped from V and 3 bases from J, the junction kept 4 bases outside the gene matches. CDR1 is LNHNV, CDR2 YYDKDF, per germline (reference sequence).

The gene calls are TRBV2 and TRBJ2-1; 7 bases match TRBD1. The CDR3 loop spans 14 amino acids. Trimming removed 4 bases from V and 8 bases from J; junction bases left unmatched: 8. Germline CDR1 is SNHLY and CDR2 is FYNNEI. CDR3 sequence (DNA): TGTGCCAGCAGTGCCCCTAGACAGGGCTATGAGCAGTTCTTC. Translated, it gives CASSAPRQGYEQFF.

The chain has TRBV7-2 and TRBJ2-1, with TRBD1 matching 11 bases. With 3 bases clipped from V and 1 base from J, the junction kept 5 bases outside the gene matches. The length of the CDR3 is 17 residues. Looked up from germline, CDR1 is SGHTA and CDR2 is FQGNSA. CDR3 bases: TGTGCCAGCAGCTTCAGGACAGGGGGCAGGTCCTACAATGAGCAGTTCTTC. This encodes CASSFRTGGRSYNEQFF.

The chain recombines TRBV12-5 with TRBJ2-1; the D gene is possibly TRBD1 (5 bases). Germline V gene data show CDR1 as LGHNT and CDR2 as FRNRAP. This CDR3 contains 14 residues. Trimming stripped 4 bases from V and 0 bases from J, with 7 bases between. CDR3 protein: CASGSTVSYNEQFF. The CDR3 nucleotides are TGTGCTAGTGGTTCGACAGTCTCCTACAATGAGCAGTTCTTC.

This chain links TRBV5-1 with TRBJ2-2, with D unclear. The CDR3 is 15 residues long. Germline V gives CDR1 SGHRS, CDR2 YFSETQ. V shed 4 bases and J shed 4 bases, with 14 bases lying between them. The CDR3: CASSHGRSATGELFF. Written as DNA, the CDR3 is TGCGCCAGCAGCCACGGCCGGAGTGCCACCGGGGAGCTGTTTTTT.

The chain has TRBV5-1 and TRBJ2-3, with TRBD2 matching 13 bases. The ends lost 4 bases at V and 1 base at J; junction bases unmatched: 3. CDR3 size: 16 residues. Germline V gene lookup returns CDR1 SGHRS and CDR2 YFSETQ. The CDR3 sequence is CASSSGLAGGTDTQYF. CDR3 in DNA: TGCGCCAGCAGCAGCGGACTAGCGGGGGGCACAGATACGCAGTATTTT.

The rearrangement links TRBV20-1 to TRBJ2-5, with D possibly being TRBD2 (6 bases). CDR3 length: 13 residues. Germline assignment: CDR1 DFQATT and CDR2 SNEGSKA (reference sequence). Trimming stripped 3 bases from V and 2 bases from J, with 10 bases between. The CDR3 bases are TGCAGTGCTAGTCGACTAGAGCAAGAGACCCAGTACTTC. Its translation is CSASRLEQETQYF.

The CDR3 is CASSLLPGGETQYF. As DNA, the CDR3 is TGTGCCAGCAGCTTACTCCCGGGCGGAGAGACCCAGTACTTC. The gene calls are TRBV7-2 and TRBJ2-5; D unresolved. Germline-derived CDR1 and CDR2 are SGHTA and FQGNSA. Trimming cost V 2 bases and J 4 bases, with 11 bases left between them. The CDR3 consists of 14 residues. Full variable domain (missing parts from reference TRBV7-2 and TRBJ2-5): GAGVSQSPSNKVTEKGKDVELRCDPISGHTALYWYRQSLGQGLEFLIYFQGNSAPDKSGLPSDRFSAERTGGSVSTLTIQRTQQEDSAVYLCASSLLPGGETQYFGPGTRLLVL.

This clone was counted a single time. The chain recombines TRBV11-3 with TRBJ1-1, with no clear D. Per the germline V gene, CDR1 is SGHNT and CDR2 is YENEEA. The CDR3 contains 13 residues. V was trimmed by 5 bases and J by 7 bases, leaving 14 bases between them. CDR3 residues: CASSRRWADEAFF. The CDR3 DNA follows: TGTGCCAGCAGCCGACGTTGGGCGGATGAAGCTTTCTTT.

DNA for the CDR3: TGTGCCAGCAGCGTCGGCGGCGACAGCTACGAGCAGTACTTC. Its translation: CASSVGGDSYEQYF. The chain combines TRBV11-3 with TRBJ2-7; D perhaps matches TRBD1 (5 bases). V lost 5 bases and J lost 3, with 14 bases in between. CDR1 and CDR2 from the germline V gene are SGHNT and YENEEA. This CDR3 comprises 14 residues.

In the case of this clone: Other DNA sequences in this sample translate to the same CDR3. This chain uses TRBV5-1 with TRBJ1-2; 7 positions match TRBD1. CDR1 SGHRS and CDR2 YFSETQ come from the germline V gene. CDR3 length: 14 amino acids. The junction had 3 bases not matched to a gene; V was cut back by 0 bases and J by 4 bases. CDR3 DNA: TGCGCCAGCAGCTTGGAAGCAGGGGGCTATGGCTACACCTTC. It translates to CASSLEAGGYGYTF.